A selection of T cell receptor beta chains follows, all from one sample in a study of T cells in tumors after PD-1 blockade. Produced via immunoSEQ multiplex PCR; TCRdb's table is partial and in-frame only. Here the sample spans roughly 14,000 clones, almost 85% being singletons. The source material was PBMCs, sampled after anti-PD-1 treatment. The receptors were gathered from a human donor with basal cell carcinoma. The CDR3 runs from the conserved cysteine through the conserved F or W. A D gene is named only where the DNA matches it firmly. Only part of the rows carry a size: once, few, many, or a class if the clone is expanded.

J | D | V | size | CDR3 | DNA
TRBJ1-1 | NA | TRBV19 | NA | CASSMRIKTEAFF | TGTGCCAGTAGTATGAGGATAAAGACTGAAGCTTTCTTT
TRBJ2-5 | NA | TRBV7-7 | NA | CASSALPGDVGKTQYF | TGTGCCAGCAGCGCTCTACCAGGGGACGTCGGGAAGACCCAGTACTTC
TRBJ1-1 | NA | TRBV6-5 | NA | CASSTQNTEAFF | TGTGCCAGCAGTACCCAGAACACTGAAGCTTTCTTT
TRBJ2-7 | NA | TRBV7-2 | NA | CASSWGGGPYEQYF | TGTGCCAGCAGCTGGGGCGGCGGTCCCTACGAGCAGTACTTC
TRBJ2-2 | NA | TRBV24-1 | NA | CATSDPRRAEAGELFF | TGTGCCACCAGTGACCCTCGCAGGGCCGAGGCCGGGGAGCTGTTTTTT
TRBJ2-3 | NA | TRBV15 | NA | CATNRGWGDTQYF | TGTGCCACCAATCGCGGTTGGGGAGATACGCAGTATTTT
TRBJ2-2 | NA | TRBV19 | NA | CASSKNANTGELFF | TGTGCCAGTAGTAAAAACGCGAACACCGGGGAGCTGTTTTTT
TRBJ1-5 | NA | TRBV5-1 | NA | CASSLISGYGQPQHF | TGCGCCAGCAGCTTGATTTCCGGGTATGGTCAGCCCCAGCATTTT
TRBJ2-3 | NA | TRBV19 | NA | CASGLTSLAADTQYF | TGTGCCAGTGGACTGACTAGTCTCGCCGCAGATACGCAGTATTTT
TRBJ1-1 | TRBD1 | TRBV20-1 | NA | CSASRTGGRGAFF | TGCAGTGCTAGTAGGACAGGGGGCCGGGGAGCTTTCTTT
TRBJ1-2 | NA | TRBV4-1 | NA | CASSPPQGPGYTF | TGCGCCAGCAGCCCCCCCCAAGGGCCTGGCTACACCTTC
TRBJ1-2 | TRBD1 | TRBV5-5 | NA | CASSLTGRGQERGYTF | TGTGCCAGCAGCCTGACTGGTAGGGGGCAGGAACGAGGCTACACCTTC
TRBJ2-3 | NA | TRBV9 | NA | CASSVGVEGGTDTQYF | TGTGCCAGCAGCGTAGGGGTTGAGGGTGGCACAGATACGCAGTATTTT
TRBJ1-1 | NA | TRBV7-3 | NA | CASSLIGKGNGRDTEAFF | TGTGCCAGCAGCTTGATCGGGAAGGGGAATGGGAGAGACACTGAAGCTTTCTTT
TRBJ1-5 | NA | TRBV19 | NA | CASSPGRINDQPQHF | TGTGCCAGTAGTCCAGGGAGAATCAACGATCAGCCCCAGCATTTT
TRBJ2-5 | NA | TRBV6-2/TRBV6-3 | NA | CASSSDLTRRGETQYF | TGTGCCAGCAGTTCCGACCTGACTAGGAGGGGAGAGACCCAGTACTTC
TRBJ1-1 | NA | TRBV28 | NA | CASSQAGNTEAFF | TGTGCCAGCAGCCAAGCAGGGAACACTGAAGCTTTCTTT
TRBJ1-2 | NA | TRBV28 | once | CASRSSGEGYSFGF | TGTGCCAGCAGATCCTCGGGTGAGGGTTATTCCTTCGGCTTC
TRBJ2-1 | TRBD2 | TRBV2 | NA | CPRCYGGAREGSSYNEQFF | TGTCCCCGCTGTTATGGGGGGGCGCGGGAGGGGAGCTCCTACAATGAGCAGTTCTTC
TRBJ2-7 | TRBD2 | TRBV7-9 | NA | CASSLGAGGLMYEQYF | TGTGCCAGCAGCCTGGGAGCGGGGGGGCTTATGTACGAGCAGTACTTC
TRBJ1-2 | NA | TRBV9 | few | CASSAQGSGGYTF | TGTGCCAGCAGCGCCCAGGGGAGTGGTGGCTACACCTTC
TRBJ2-3 | TRBD1 | TRBV28 | few | CATTDSAGGPDTQYF | TGTGCCACCACCGACTCGGCAGGGGGCCCAGATACGCAGTATTTT
TRBJ1-2 | NA | TRBV19 | NA | CASSDARRTNYGYTF | TGTGCCAGTAGTGACGCGAGACGGACTAACTATGGCTACACCTTC
TRBJ2-5 | NA | TRBV28 | few | CASIHAGSAETQYF | TGTGCCAGCATCCACGCGGGGAGCGCGGAGACCCAGTACTTC
TRBJ2-1 | NA | TRBV25-1 | NA | CASSGYNEQFF | TGTGCCAGCAGTGGTTACAATGAGCAGTTCTTC
TRBJ2-3 | TRBD2 | TRBV19 | NA | CASSPTSGSTDTQYF | TGTGCCAGTAGTCCTACTAGCGGGAGTACAGATACGCAGTATTTT
TRBJ2-7 | TRBD2 | TRBV7-9 | NA | CASSRTSVSYEQYF | TGTGCCAGCAGTCGAACTAGCGTCTCCTACGAGCAGTACTTC
TRBJ2-3 | NA | TRBV11-3 | NA | CASSFHTDTQYF | TGTGCCAGCAGCTTCCACACAGATACGCAGTATTTT
TRBJ1-1 | TRBD1 | TRBV27 | NA | CASRRTGGAGGNTEAFF | TGTGCCAGCAGGCGGACAGGGGGCGCGGGGGGGAACACTGAAGCTTTCTTT
TRBJ1-1 | NA | TRBV5-6 | once | CASSLAWGNTEAFF | TGTGCCAGCAGCCTCGCCTGGGGAAACACTGAAGCTTTCTTT
TRBJ2-7 | TRBD2 | TRBV5-6 | NA | CASISVSGSSYEQYF | TGTGCCAGCATCTCGGTGAGCGGGAGCTCCTACGAGCAGTACTTC